These 12 T cell receptor beta chains were all obtained from the same sample, sequenced in a study of T cells after yellow fever vaccination. TCRdb passed the 5' RACE reads through MiXCR, listing each CDR3 protein once. The sample lists some 63,000 distinct CDR3 sequences, 6% to 7.5% occurring once. Sequenced material: CD8+ T cells sorted from PBMCs, taken 15 days after the yellow fever booster vaccination. These receptors all come from a man aged 25-45 years who received the YFV17D yellow fever vaccine.

In its sample, this clonotype was seen many times. The chain carries TRBV7-8 and TRBJ2-7; a weak D match, TRBD2 (5 bases). V was trimmed by 7 bases and J by 0 bases, leaving 7 bases between them. Germline V gene lookup returns CDR1 SGHVS and CDR2 FQNEAQ. The CDR3 contains 12 residues. Here the CDR3 DNA reads TGTGCCAGCAACGGGAACTCCTACGAGCAGTACTTC. Protein: CASNGNSYEQYF.

This clonotype was seen at least ten times. The chain recombines TRBV14 with TRBJ2-1; 8 nucleotides match TRBD2. The germline CDR1 and CDR2 sequences are SGHDN and FVKESK. V was pared by 4 bases and J by 9 bases, with 5 bases of the junction left unmatched. The CDR3 extends over 13 amino acids. The CDR3: CASSPSGSLEQFF. The CDR3 nucleotides read TGTGCCAGCAGCCCCAGCGGGAGTCTTGAGCAGTTCTTC.

This clonotype was seen repeatedly, ten times or more. The V gene is TRBV4-3, the J gene TRBJ2-7, with no clear D. V lost 0 bases and J lost 3, with 21 bases in between. Germline V lookup: CDR1 LGHNA, CDR2 YSLEER. The CDR3 covers 18 residues. CDR3 sequence: CASSQDLGSSGLHYEQYF. The CDR3 DNA sequence: TGCGCCAGCAGCCAAGATTTAGGGTCATCTGGGCTCCACTACGAGCAGTACTTC.

This clonotype was detected many times. The rearrangement links TRBV6-5 to TRBJ2-1; a weak D match, TRBD2 (5 bases). Trimming removed 4 bases from V and 6 bases from J, with 13 bases in between. Germline assignment: CDR1 MNHEY and CDR2 SVGAGI. This CDR3 has 14 amino acids. CDR3 coding DNA: TGTGCCAGCAGTTTACTCGAAGGGAGCAATGAGCAGTTCTTC. Amino acid sequence: CASSLLEGSNEQFF.

This clonotype was seen many times. The J gene is TRBJ2-1, the V gene TRBV7-3; 10 bases match TRBD2. The V gene end was trimmed by 2 bases and the J gene end by 8 bases; junction bases not matched to a gene: 9. Germline V gives CDR1 SGHTA, CDR2 FQGTGA. This CDR3 comprises 16 residues. CDR3 protein: CASSLFTSGIYHEQFF. The CDR3 nucleotides are TGTGCCAGCAGCTTATTTACTAGCGGGATTTATCATGAGCAGTTCTTC.

The sample holds a few counts of this clonotype. One end of the junction is discordant with germline, which a read error may explain. The chain couples TRBV7-8 to TRBJ2-1; D ambiguous. The CDR3 is 13 residues long. Germline V gene data show CDR1 as SGHVS and CDR2 as FQNEAQ. DNA of the CDR3: TGTGCTAGCAGCTTATGGGTCGATGATGAGCAGTTCTTC. Residues: CASSLWVDDEQFF.

This clonotype has at least ten counts. The CDR3 DNA is TGCAGTGCTAGAGATCAACCGGGAGGGTTCTACAATGAGCAGTTCTTC. Translation: CSARDQPGGFYNEQFF. This chain connects TRBV20-1 to TRBJ2-1, with 8 nucleotides matching TRBD2. Germline V gene lookup returns CDR1 DFQATT and CDR2 SNEGSKA (reference sequence). V shed 0 bases and J 3 bases; nucleotides not matched to a gene: 7. The CDR3 runs to 16 residues.

This clonotype was seen at least ten times. The chain carries TRBV20-1 and TRBJ2-1; 7 bases fit TRBD1. J gave up 4 bases and V 1 base, and 10 bases lay outside the gene matches. Germline V gives CDR1 DFQATT, CDR2 SNEGSKA (reference sequence). There are 16 residues in the CDR3. This CDR3 is CSARGMEGGVYNEQFF. CDR3 DNA: TGCAGTGCTAGAGGAATGGAAGGGGGCGTATACAATGAGCAGTTCTTC.

Note on this clonotype: Just one base apart from a much larger clone, this may be a read error. The rearrangement links TRBV7-2 to TRBJ2-1; no clear D gene. Germline assignment: CDR1 SGHTA and CDR2 FQGNSA. Trimming took off 6 bases at V and 10 bases at J, with 13 bases between the two ends. This CDR3 region has 12 residues. CDR3: CASSSWGREQFF. DNA of the CDR3: TGTGCCAGCAGTTCCTGGGGTCGAGAGCAGTTCTTC.

This clonotype was detected a few times. CDR3 bases: TGTGCCAGCAGCATGAGCGGGAAGGGAGCAACAGATACGCAGTATTTT. Amino acid sequence: CASSMSGKGATDTQYF. The chain joins TRBV5-4 to TRBJ2-3; 7 positions match TRBD2. The CDR3 consists of 16 residues. Germline V gives CDR1 SGHNT, CDR2 YYREEE (reference sequence). J lost 3 bases, V lost 4 bases, and 11 bases had no gene match.

In this sample, this clonotype turned up many times. The CDR3 region is CASRALSYNEQFF. The CDR3, as DNA: TGTGCCAGCAGGGCCCTAAGTTACAATGAGCAGTTCTTC. The chain recombines TRBV7-9 with TRBJ2-1; the D is unclear. The germline V gene has CDR1 SEHNR and CDR2 FQNEAQ (reference sequence). The CDR3 length is 13 residues. Between the trimmed V and J ends, which lost 6 bases and 4 bases, there was a span of 10 bases.

This clonotype showed up many times. V usage is TRBV14 and J usage is TRBJ2-1; 9 bases line up with TRBD1. V lost 3 bases to trimming and J lost 9 bases; unmatched junction nucleotides: 9. This CDR3 spans 15 amino acids. Germline V lookup: CDR1 SGHDN, CDR2 FVKESK. CDR3 nucleotides: TGTGCCAGCAGCCATTACCAGACAGGGGGGGCTGAGCAGTTCTTC. Residues: CASSHYQTGGAEQFF.